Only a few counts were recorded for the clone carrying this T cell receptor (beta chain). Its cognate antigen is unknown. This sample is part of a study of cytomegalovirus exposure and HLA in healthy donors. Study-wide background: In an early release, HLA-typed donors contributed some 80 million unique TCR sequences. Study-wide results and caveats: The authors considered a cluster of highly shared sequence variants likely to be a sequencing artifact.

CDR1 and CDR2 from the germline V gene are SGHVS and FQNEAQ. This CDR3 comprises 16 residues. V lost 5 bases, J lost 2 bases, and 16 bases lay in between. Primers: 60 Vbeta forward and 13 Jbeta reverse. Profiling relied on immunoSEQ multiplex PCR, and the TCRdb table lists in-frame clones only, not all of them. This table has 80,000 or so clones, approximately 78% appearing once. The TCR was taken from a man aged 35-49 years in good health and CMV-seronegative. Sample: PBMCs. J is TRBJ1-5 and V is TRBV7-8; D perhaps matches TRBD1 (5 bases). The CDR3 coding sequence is TGTGCCAGCAGCCCCAGCCGTAGGGGTGGCAATCAGCCCCAGCATTTT. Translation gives CASSPSRRGGNQPQHF.